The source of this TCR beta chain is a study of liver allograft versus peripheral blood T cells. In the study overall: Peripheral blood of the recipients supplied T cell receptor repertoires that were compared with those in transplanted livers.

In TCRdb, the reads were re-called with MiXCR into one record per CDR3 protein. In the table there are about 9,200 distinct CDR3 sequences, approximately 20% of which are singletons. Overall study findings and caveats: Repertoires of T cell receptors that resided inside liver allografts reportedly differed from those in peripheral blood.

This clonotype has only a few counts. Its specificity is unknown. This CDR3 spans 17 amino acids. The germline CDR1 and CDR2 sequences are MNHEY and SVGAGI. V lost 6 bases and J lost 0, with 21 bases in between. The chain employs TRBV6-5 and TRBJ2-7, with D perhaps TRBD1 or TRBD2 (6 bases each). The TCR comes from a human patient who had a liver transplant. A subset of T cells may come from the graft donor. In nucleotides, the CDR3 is TGTGCCAGCAGCCCCAAGTCCCCGGGGGCTAGCTCCTACGAGCAGTACTTC. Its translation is CASSPKSPGASSYEQYF.